The 12 T cell receptor beta chains presented below share a single source sample, sequenced in a study of blood T cell repertoires in COVID-19. TCRdb's copy holds only in-frame clones and misses some; the assay was immunoSEQ multiplex PCR. The table lists approximately 97,000 clones, more than 90% of them singletons. Sequenced: peripheral blood. All receptors derive from a woman between 50 and 59 years old with COVID-19, enrolled during active disease.

This chain connects TRBV5-1 to TRBJ1-6; D possibly corresponds to TRBD1 (5 bases). This CDR3 region has 14 residues. Trimming shortened V by 1 base and J by 11 bases, and 13 bases separated the two germline ends. CDR1 SGHRS and CDR2 YFSETQ come from the germline V gene. CDR3: CASSLSVGAAPLHF. The CDR3 DNA follows: TGCGCCAGCAGCTTGTCGGTTGGGGCCGCACCCCTCCACTTT.

For this clone: In the same sample, other DNA sequences code for this CDR3. The genes are TRBV3-1 (or the pseudogene TRBV3-2) and TRBJ1-2; D remains unclear. Trimming pared 0 bases from V and 5 bases from J, leaving 7 bases between. The CDR3 covers 13 residues. From germline, CDR1 is LGHDT and CDR2 YNNKEL (reference sequence). The CDR3 region is CASSQDGAYGYTF. The CDR3 DNA is TGTGCCAGCAGCCAAGACGGTGCTTATGGCTACACCTTC.

The rearrangement joins TRBV9 to TRBJ2-1; tentatively, D is TRBD2 (7 bases). The V gene lost 2 bases and the J gene lost 5 bases, with 11 bases spanning the gap. The CDR3 covers 14 residues. Germline V gene sequence: CDR1 SGDLS, CDR2 YYNGEE. The CDR3 sequence is CASSVGGADNEQFF. The CDR3 coding sequence is TGTGCCAGCAGCGTTGGGGGGGCTGACAATGAGCAGTTCTTC.

This chain joins TRBV13 and TRBJ1-4; D might be TRBD1 (5 bases). The CDR3 extends over 12 amino acids. Trimming left V 5 bases short and J 8 bases short, with 9 bases between. CDR1 and CDR2 (germline): PRHDT, FYEKMQ (reference sequence). Here the CDR3 reads CASSVRTEKLFF. CDR3 DNA: TGTGCCAGCAGCGTCCGGACAGAAAAACTGTTTTTT.

V usage is TRBV2 and J usage is TRBJ1-1; the match to TRBD1 covers 9 bases. The CDR3 length is 17 residues. The V segment lost 7 bases and the J segment 10 bases; nucleotides outside the gene matches: 22. Germline V gives CDR1 SNHLY, CDR2 FYNNEI. The CDR3 spells CASNPRTGVRGGLVAFF. In nucleotides, the CDR3 is TGTGCCAGCAACCCCCGGACAGGGGTCCGAGGGGGACTGGTAGCTTTCTTT.

This clone was seen just once. The chain has TRBV7-3 and TRBJ2-1; no clear D gene. The germline V gene has CDR1 SGHTA and CDR2 FQGTGA. This CDR3 has 13 residues. The germline V and J ends were trimmed by 1 base and 10 bases, with 11 bases remaining between them. The CDR3 DNA reads as TGTGCCAGCAGCTTAAGAGAGGAAAAGGAGCAGTTCTTC. Protein product: CASSLREEKEQFF. Supplemented by reference TRBV7-3 and TRBJ2-1, the full variable domain reads GAGVSQTPSNKVTEKGKYVELRCDPISGHTALYWYRQSLGQGPEFLIYFQGTGAADDSGLPNDRFFAVRPEGSVSTLKIQRTERGDSAVYLCASSLREEKEQFFGPGTRLTVL.

The V gene is TRBV27, the J gene TRBJ1-5; the D gene is possibly TRBD1 (5 bases). The CDR3 is 14 residues long. V was shortened by 2 bases and J by 5 bases, with 10 bases between the two germline ends. Germline V gene sequence: CDR1 MNHEY, CDR2 SMNVEV (reference sequence). CDR3 nucleotide sequence: TGTGCCAGCAGTTTAAGACAGTCCCATCAGCCCCAGCATTTT. Amino acids: CASSLRQSHQPQHF.

The V gene is TRBV5-1, the J gene TRBJ1-2; D not resolved. Trimming shortened V by 3 bases and J by 8 bases, and 17 bases separated the two germline ends. CDR1 and CDR2 (germline): SGHRS, YFSETQ. CDR3 length: 14 amino acids. The CDR3 nucleotides read TGCGCCAGCAGCTCGTTCGGAGAGGAGGCGGGCTACACCTTC. It codes for CASSSFGEEAGYTF.

The chain is built from TRBV7-9 and TRBJ1-2; tentative D call: TRBD1 (5 bases). Trimming pared 1 base from V and 5 bases from J, leaving 17 bases between. Per the germline V gene, CDR1 is SEHNR and CDR2 is FQNEAQ (reference sequence). The CDR3 has 16 amino acids. The CDR3 DNA reads TGTGCCAGCAGCTTAGAAGCGGGGGGTACGGCGTATGGCTACACCTTC. It specifies CASSLEAGGTAYGYTF.

The chain couples TRBV20-1 to TRBJ2-7; a possible D gene is TRBD1 (5 bases). CDR3 length: 14 residues. The V end was cut by 3 bases, the J end by 0 bases, with 12 bases between. Per germline, CDR1 DFQATT and CDR2 SNEGSKA (reference sequence). The CDR3 DNA sequence: TGCAGTGCTAGTTCGGTCAGGGACTCCTACGAGCAGTACTTC. Translation: CSASSVRDSYEQYF.

For this clone: Different DNA sequences within this sample yield the same CDR3. V usage is TRBV3-1 (or the pseudogene TRBV3-2) and J usage is TRBJ2-3, with D perhaps TRBD2 (6 bases). This CDR3 region has 14 residues. Germline V lookup: CDR1 LGHDT, CDR2 YNNKEL (reference sequence). Trimming pared 2 bases from V and 2 bases from J, leaving 8 bases between. The CDR3 reads CASSQRGDTDTQYF. CDR3 DNA sequence: TGTGCCAGCAGCCAACGCGGGGACACAGATACGCAGTATTTT.

The gene calls are TRBV4-3 and TRBJ1-2; D not resolved. There are 13 residues in the CDR3. V lost 4 bases, J lost 6 bases, and 12 bases lay in between. The germline gives CDR1 LGHNA, CDR2 YSLEER. DNA of the CDR3: TGCGCCAGCAGCCTGACGCGGGAAAATGGCTACACCTTC. It codes for CASSLTRENGYTF.